The clone carrying this TCR beta chain was found many times. This entry belongs to a study of T cells in Graves' hyperthyroidism and ophthalmopathy. As for the study in general: Peripheral blood was collected at initial diagnosis, before any treatment.

TCR beta CDR3 regions were amplified from RNA transcripts. First-round RT-PCR with HTBI primers amplified the TCR CDR3 region. TCRdb analysed the multiplex PCR reads with MiXCR anew, one entry per CDR3 protein. The sample records more than 650,000 distinct CDR3 sequences, roughly 15% being singletons. The specimen sequenced was blood. The clonotype comes from a woman under 30 with Graves' hyperthyroidism.

The CDR3 spells CASSTGRGAFF. The DNA for the CDR3 is TGTGCCAGCTCAACGGGCAGGGGAGCTTTCTTT. This chain links TRBV3-1 with TRBJ1-1; D might be TRBD1 (6 bases). V gave up 8 bases and J gave up 10 bases, with 14 bases separating them. The CDR3 is 11 amino acids. Looked up from germline, CDR1 is LGHDT and CDR2 is YNNKEL (reference sequence).